This section outlines one TCR beta chain sequence together with its context. Its target is not known. The data were obtained in a study of T cells in localized non-small cell lung cancer. Whole-study findings and limits: In the blood, greater T cell density corresponded to longer overall survival.

From germline, CDR1 is MNHNY and CDR2 SVGAGI (reference sequence). V shed 0 bases and J shed 6 bases, with 7 bases lying between them. This CDR3 contains 13 residues. Using immunoSEQ multiplex PCR, the repertoire was profiled, and TCRdb retains in-frame clones only, with some absent. The sample consists of 25,000 to 35,000 clones, around three quarters of them appearing once. Material: peripheral blood, obtained before any cancer treatment. This sequence originates from a male donor at least 60 years old with stage III squamous cell lung carcinoma. This chain uses TRBV6-6 with TRBJ2-3; D unclear. The CDR3 DNA follows: TGTGCCAGCAGTTACTCCCGTTCGGATACGCAGTATTTT. Translation: CASSYSRSDTQYF.